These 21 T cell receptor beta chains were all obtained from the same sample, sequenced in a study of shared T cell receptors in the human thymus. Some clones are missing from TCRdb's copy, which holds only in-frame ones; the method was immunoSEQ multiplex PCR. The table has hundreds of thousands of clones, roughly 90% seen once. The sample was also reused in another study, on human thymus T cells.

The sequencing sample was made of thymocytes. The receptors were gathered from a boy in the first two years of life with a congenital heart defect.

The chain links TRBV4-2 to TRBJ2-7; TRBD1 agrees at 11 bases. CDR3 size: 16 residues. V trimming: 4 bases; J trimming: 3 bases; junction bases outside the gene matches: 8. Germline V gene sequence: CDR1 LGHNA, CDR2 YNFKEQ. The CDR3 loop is CASSRMGGTGGYEQYF. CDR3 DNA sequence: TGTGCCAGCAGCCGAATGGGCGGGACAGGGGGCTACGAGCAGTACTTC.

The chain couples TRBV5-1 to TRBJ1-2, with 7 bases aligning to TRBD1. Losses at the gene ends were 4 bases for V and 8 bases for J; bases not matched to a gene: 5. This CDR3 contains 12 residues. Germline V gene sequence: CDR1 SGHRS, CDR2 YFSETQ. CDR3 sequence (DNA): TGCGCCAGCAGCCATGACAGGGAGGGCTACACCTTC. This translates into CASSHDREGYTF.

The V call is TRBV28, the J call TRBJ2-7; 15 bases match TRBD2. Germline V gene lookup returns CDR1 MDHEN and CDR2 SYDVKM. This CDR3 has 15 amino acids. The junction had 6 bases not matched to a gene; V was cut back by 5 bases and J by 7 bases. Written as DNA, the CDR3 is TGTGCCAGCAGTCCCGGACTAGCGGGAGGGAGAGAGCAGTACTTC. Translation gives CASSPGLAGGREQYF.

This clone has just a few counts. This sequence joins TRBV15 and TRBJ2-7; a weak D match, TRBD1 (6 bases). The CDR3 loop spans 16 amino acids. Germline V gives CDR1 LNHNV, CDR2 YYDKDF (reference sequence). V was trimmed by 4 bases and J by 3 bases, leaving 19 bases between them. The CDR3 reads CATSKGLTGEHYEQYF. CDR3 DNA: TGTGCCACCAGCAAGGGATTGACAGGAGAGCACTACGAGCAGTACTTC.

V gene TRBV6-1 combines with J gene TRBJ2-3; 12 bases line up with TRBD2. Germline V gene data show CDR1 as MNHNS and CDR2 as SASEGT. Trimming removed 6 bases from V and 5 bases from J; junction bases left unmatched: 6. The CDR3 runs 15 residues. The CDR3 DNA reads TGTGCCAGCAGCCGACTAGCGGGAGAGAGAGATACGCAGTATTTT. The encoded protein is CASSRLAGERDTQYF.

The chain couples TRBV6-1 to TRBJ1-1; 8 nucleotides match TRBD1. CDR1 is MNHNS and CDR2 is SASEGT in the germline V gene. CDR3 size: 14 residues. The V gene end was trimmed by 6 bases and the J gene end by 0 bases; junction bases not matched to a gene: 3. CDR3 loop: CASRGTGMNTEAFF. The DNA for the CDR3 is TGTGCCAGCAGAGGGACAGGAATGAACACTGAAGCTTTCTTT.

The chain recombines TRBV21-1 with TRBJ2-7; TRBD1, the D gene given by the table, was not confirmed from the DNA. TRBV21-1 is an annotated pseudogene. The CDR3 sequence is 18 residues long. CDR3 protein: CASTNGGRPQRSSYEQYF. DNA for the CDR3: TGTGCCAGCACCAATGGGGGCAGGCCGCAAAGGAGCTCCTACGAGCAGTACTTC.

In DNA, the CDR3 is TGTGCCAGCAGCTTAAAGGAGACTCCTATTTACAATGAGCAGTTCTTC. Translating it yields CASSLKETPIYNEQFF. The chain has TRBV7-9 and TRBJ2-1; D ambiguous. CDR1 and CDR2 from the germline V gene are SEHNR and FQNEAQ (reference sequence). This CDR3 comprises 16 residues. Trimming removed 2 bases from V and 4 bases from J, with 15 bases in between.

CDR3 sequence (DNA): TGTGCCAGCAGCCAAGATAGGGCGGGCCGTGGCACAGATACGCAGTATTTT. This codes for CASSQDRAGRGTDTQYF. The gene calls are TRBV4-2 and TRBJ2-3; a weak D match, TRBD2 (5 bases). V was pared by 0 bases and J by 1 base, with 14 bases between. The CDR3 loop spans 17 amino acids. The germline V gene encodes CDR1 LGHNA and CDR2 YNFKEQ.

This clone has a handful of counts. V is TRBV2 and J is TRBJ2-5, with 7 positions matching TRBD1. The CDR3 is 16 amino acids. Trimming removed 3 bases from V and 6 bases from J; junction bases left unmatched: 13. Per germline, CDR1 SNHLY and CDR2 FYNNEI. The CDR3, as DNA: TGTGCCAGCAGTGATTACGGCAGGGGGACGGGGAAGACCCAGTACTTC. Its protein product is CASSDYGRGTGKTQYF.

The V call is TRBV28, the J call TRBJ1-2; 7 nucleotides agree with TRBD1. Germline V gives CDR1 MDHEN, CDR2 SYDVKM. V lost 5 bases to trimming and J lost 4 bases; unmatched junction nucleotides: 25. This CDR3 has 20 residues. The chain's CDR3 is CASSRWPASSKGARVYGYTF. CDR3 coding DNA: TGTGCCAGCAGTCGTTGGCCGGCCTCCTCTAAGGGGGCCCGAGTCTATGGCTACACCTTC.

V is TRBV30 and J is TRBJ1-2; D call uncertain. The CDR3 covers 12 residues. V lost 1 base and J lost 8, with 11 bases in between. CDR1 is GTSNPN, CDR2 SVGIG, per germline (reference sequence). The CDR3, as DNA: TGTGCCTGGAGTGGGGAGATCGAGGGCTACACCTTC. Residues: CAWSGEIEGYTF.

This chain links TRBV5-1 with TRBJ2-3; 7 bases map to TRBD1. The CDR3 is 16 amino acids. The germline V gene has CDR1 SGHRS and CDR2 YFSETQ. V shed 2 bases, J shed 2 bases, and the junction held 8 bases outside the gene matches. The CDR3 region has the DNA TGCGCCAGCAGCTTCGGGGCAGGGGGACCCACAGATACGCAGTATTTT. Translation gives CASSFGAGGPTDTQYF.

DNA of the CDR3: TGTGCCAGCAGCCAACCGACAGTAAGGAAGAGCTACGAGCAGTACTTC. It codes for CASSQPTVRKSYEQYF. This chain connects TRBV4-2 to TRBJ2-7; D is perhaps TRBD1 (5 bases). V was shortened by 2 bases and J by 3 bases, with 17 bases between the two germline ends. The CDR3 is 16 residues long. The germline V gene has CDR1 LGHNA and CDR2 YNFKEQ.

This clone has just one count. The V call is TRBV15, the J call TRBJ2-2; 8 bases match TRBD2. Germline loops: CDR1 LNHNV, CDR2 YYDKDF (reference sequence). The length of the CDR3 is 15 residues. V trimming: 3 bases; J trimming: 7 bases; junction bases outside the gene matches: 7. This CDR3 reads CATSSTGGLGGELFF. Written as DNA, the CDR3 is TGTGCCACCAGCAGCACGGGGGGGCTAGGCGGGGAGCTGTTTTTT.

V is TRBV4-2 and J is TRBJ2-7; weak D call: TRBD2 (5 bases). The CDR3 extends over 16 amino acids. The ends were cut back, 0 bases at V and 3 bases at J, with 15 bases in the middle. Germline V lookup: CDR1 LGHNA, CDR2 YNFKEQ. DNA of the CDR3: TGTGCCAGCAGCCAAGATCCGTTGACTATAAGCTACGAGCAGTACTTC. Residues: CASSQDPLTISYEQYF.

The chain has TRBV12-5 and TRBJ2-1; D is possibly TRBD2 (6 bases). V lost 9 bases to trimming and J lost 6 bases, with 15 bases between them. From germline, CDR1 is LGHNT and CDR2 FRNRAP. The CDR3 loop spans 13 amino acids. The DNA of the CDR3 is TGTGCTAGCGCCCCCGGGACTCTCAATGAGCAGTTCTTC. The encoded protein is CASAPGTLNEQFF.

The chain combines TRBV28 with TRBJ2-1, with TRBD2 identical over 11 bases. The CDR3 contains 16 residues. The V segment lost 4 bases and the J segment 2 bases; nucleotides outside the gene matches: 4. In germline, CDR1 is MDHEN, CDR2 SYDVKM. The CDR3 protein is CASSSPTSGTYNEQFF. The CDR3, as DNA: TGTGCCAGCAGTTCCCCGACTAGCGGGACCTACAATGAGCAGTTCTTC.

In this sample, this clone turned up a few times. For the CDR3, the DNA is TGCGCCAGCAGCCCGACAGGGATTCTGGACAATGAGCAGTTCTTC. Residues: CASSPTGILDNEQFF. J is TRBJ2-1 and V is TRBV4-1; 7 bases fit TRBD1. This CDR3 has 15 residues. V lost 4 bases, J lost 5 bases, and 8 bases stayed unmatched. Germline V gives CDR1 MGHRA, CDR2 YSYEKL.

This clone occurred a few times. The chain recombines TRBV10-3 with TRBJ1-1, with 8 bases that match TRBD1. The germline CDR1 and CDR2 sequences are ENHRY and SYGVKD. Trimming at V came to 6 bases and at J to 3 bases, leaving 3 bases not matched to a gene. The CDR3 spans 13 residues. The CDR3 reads CAIRQGEDTEAFF. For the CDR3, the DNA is TGTGCCATCAGACAGGGGGAGGACACTGAAGCTTTCTTT.

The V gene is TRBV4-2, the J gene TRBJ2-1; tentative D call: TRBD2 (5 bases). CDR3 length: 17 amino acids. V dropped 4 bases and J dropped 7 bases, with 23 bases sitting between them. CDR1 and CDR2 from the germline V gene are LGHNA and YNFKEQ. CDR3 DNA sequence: TGTGCCAGCAGCCGAGAGGTTCGGGATCGCGGGTTAAATGAGCAGTTCTTC. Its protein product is CASSREVRDRGLNEQFF.